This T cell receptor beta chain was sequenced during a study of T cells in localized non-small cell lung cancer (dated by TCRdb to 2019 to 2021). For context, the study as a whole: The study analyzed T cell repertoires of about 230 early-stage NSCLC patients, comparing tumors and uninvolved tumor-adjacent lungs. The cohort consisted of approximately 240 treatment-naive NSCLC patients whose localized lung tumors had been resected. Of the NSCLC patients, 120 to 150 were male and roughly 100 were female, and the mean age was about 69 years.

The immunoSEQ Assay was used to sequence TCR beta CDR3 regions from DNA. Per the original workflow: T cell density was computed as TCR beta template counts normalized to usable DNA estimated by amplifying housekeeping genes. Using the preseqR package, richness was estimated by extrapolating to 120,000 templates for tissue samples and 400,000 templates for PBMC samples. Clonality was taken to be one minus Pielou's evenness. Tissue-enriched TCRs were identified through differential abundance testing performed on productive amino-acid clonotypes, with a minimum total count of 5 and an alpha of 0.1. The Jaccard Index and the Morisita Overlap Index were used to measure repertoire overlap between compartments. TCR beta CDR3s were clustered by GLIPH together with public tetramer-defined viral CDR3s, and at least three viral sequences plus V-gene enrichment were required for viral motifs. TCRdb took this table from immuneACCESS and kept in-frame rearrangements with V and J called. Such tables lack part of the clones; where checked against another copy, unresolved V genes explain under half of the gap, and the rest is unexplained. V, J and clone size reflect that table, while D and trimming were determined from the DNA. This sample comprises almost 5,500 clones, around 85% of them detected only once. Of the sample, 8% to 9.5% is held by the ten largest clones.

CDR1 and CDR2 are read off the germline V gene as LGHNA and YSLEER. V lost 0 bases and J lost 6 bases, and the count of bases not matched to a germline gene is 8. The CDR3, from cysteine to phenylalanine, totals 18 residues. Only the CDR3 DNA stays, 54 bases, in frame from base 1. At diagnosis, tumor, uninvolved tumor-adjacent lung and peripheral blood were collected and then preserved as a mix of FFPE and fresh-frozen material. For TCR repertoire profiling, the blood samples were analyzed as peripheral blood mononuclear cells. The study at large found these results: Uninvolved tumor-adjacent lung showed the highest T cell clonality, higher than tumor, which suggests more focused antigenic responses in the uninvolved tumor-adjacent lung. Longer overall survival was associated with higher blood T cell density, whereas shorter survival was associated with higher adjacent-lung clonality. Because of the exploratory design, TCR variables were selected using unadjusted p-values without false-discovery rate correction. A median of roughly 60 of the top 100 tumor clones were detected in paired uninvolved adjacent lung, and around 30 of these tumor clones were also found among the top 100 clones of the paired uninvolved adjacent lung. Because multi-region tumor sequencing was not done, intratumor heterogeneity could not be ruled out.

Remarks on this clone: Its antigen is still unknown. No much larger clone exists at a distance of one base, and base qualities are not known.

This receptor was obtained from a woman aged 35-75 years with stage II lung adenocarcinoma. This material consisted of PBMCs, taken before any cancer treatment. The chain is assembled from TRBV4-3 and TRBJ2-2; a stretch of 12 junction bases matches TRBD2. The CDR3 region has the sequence CASSQDFLAGGPPGELFF. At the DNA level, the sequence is TGCGCCAGCAGCCAAGATTTCCTAGCGGGAGGGCCCCCCGGGGAGCTGTTTTTT.